The clone carrying this TCR beta chain was seen more than once but under ten times. What it recognizes is unknown. The data were obtained in a study of T-cell memory formation after mild COVID-19. Study-level information: There were largely donor-specific TCR clusters. Whole-study results and caveats: The main location of contracting CD4+ clones was CM and EM, and that of contracting CD8+ clones was EMRA. Balance between CD4 and CD8 was seen in clones contracting day 15 to 85, and a CD4+ lean was seen in later expanders. Pre-infection memory already had some responding clones, implying cross-reactive memory joined.

Germline V lookup: CDR1 SGHTA, CDR2 FQGTGA. This CDR3 is built from 13 residues. V trimming: 3 bases; J trimming: 9 bases; junction bases outside the gene matches: 5. Via MiXCR, TCRdb re-called the 5' RACE reads, giving one row per CDR3 protein. This sample yields 250,000 to 300,000 distinct CDR3 sequences, of which roughly 8.2% are seen a single time; roughly 23% belongs to the top ten. Sample: PBMCs or a T cell subset sorted from them (not recorded which). The receptor's source is a man aged 18 to 35 who had mild COVID-19 (a few samples of this study predate the infection). Cell type and time point are not known. The chain recombines TRBV7-3 with TRBJ2-1, with TRBD2 matching over 7 bases. The CDR3 loop reads CASSFGGGSEQFF. CDR3 bases: TGTGCCAGCAGCTTTGGGGGAGGGAGTGAGCAGTTCTTC.